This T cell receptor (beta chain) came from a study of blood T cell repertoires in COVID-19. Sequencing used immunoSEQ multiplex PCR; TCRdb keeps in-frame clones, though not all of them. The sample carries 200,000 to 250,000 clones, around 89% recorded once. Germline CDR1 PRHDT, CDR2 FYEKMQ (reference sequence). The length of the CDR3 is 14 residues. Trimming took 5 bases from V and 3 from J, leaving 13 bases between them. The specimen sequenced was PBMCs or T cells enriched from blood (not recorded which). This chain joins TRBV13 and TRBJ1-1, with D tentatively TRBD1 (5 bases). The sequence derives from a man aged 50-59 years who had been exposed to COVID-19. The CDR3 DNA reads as TGTGCCAGCAGCCTTGGGGCGTGGGACACTGAAGCTTTCTTT. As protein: CASSLGAWDTEAFF.